The 21 T cell receptor beta chains given below trace back to one sample, sequenced in a study of response to subunit inactivated influenza vaccine. From the RT-PCR reads, TCRdb called clonotypes with MiXCR, one entry per CDR3 protein. The sample has under 550,000 distinct CDR3 sequences; around 7.9% are singletons. The material was PBMCs from blood, obtained approximately 25 months after vaccination. The origin of the receptors is a man between 50 and 70 years old who received an inactivated influenza vaccine.

The J gene is TRBJ2-3, the V gene TRBV12-3 or TRBV12-4; 11 bases are a match to TRBD2. The CDR3 sequence is 18 residues long. J gave up 0 bases and V 11 bases, and 16 bases lay outside the gene matches. CDR3 DNA: TGTGCCTTCTGTTTTGGTCTAGCGGGGGGAAGTAGCACAGATACGCAGTATTTT. The encoded protein is CAFCFGLAGGSSTDTQYF.

This clonotype was detected only a few times. The rearrangement links TRBV11-3 to TRBJ2-2, with TRBD1 matching 8 bases. The CDR3 is made up of 13 amino acids. V lost 5 bases to trimming and J lost 7 bases; unmatched junction nucleotides: 3. Germline CDR1 reads SGHNT; CDR2 reads YENEEA. CDR3 amino acids: CASSTGQGGELFF. CDR3 nucleotide sequence: TGTGCCAGCAGCACCGGACAGGGCGGGGAGCTGTTTTTT.

This clonotype was found many times. The V and J genes are TRBV7-8 and TRBJ1-1, with 9 bases fitting TRBD1. Looked up from germline, CDR1 is SGHVS and CDR2 is FQNEAQ. CDR3 length: 20 residues. The ends lost 2 bases at V and 0 bases at J; junction bases unmatched: 16. CDR3 sequence reads: CASSLSRTGVRGGMNTEAFF. The CDR3 DNA reads TGTGCCAGCAGCTTATCGAGGACAGGGGTCAGGGGCGGTATGAACACTGAAGCTTTCTTT.

The chain joins TRBV9 to TRBJ2-3; 7 bases align to TRBD2. Germline V gene data show CDR1 as SGDLS and CDR2 as YYNGEE. The CDR3 is 15 residues long. Unmatched junction bases numbered 4, after V lost 1 base and J lost 2 bases. The CDR3 region is CASSVQAGNTDTQYF. CDR3 DNA sequence: TGTGCCAGCAGCGTACAAGCGGGGAACACAGATACGCAGTATTTT. The full variable domain, rest sourced from reference TRBV9 and TRBJ2-3, is DSGVTQTPKHLITATGQRVTLRCSPRSGDLSVYWYQQSLDQGLQFLIQYYNGEERAKGNILERFSAQQFPDLHSELNLSSLELGDSALYFCASSVQAGNTDTQYFGPGTRLTVL.

In its sample, this clonotype was seen a few times. The chain recombines TRBV7-8 with TRBJ1-6; 9 bases align to TRBD1. Trimming removed 4 bases from V and 7 bases from J; junction bases left unmatched: 5. CDR3 length: 15 residues. The germline V gene has CDR1 SGHVS and CDR2 FQNEAQ. CDR3 loop: CASSSGQGGNSPLHF. The CDR3 nucleotides read TGTGCCAGCAGCTCGGGACAGGGTGGGAATTCACCCCTCCACTTT.

The chain carries TRBV6-2 or TRBV6-3 and TRBJ2-5; D uncertain. The V gene lost 6 bases and the J gene lost 1 base, with 12 bases spanning the gap. CDR3 size: 14 residues. Germline lookup yields CDR1 MNHEY and CDR2 SVGEGT. The CDR3 nucleotides are TGTGCCAGCAGCTCCGATAGTGCCCAAGAGACCCAGTACTTC. Its translation is CASSSDSAQETQYF.

The chain joins TRBV12-3 or TRBV12-4 to TRBJ2-5; 11 bases are shared with TRBD2. This CDR3 comprises 15 residues. V lost 5 bases to trimming and J lost 3 bases; unmatched junction nucleotides: 5. Written as DNA, the CDR3 is TGTGCCAGCAGTCCGCCTAGCGGGGGGAAAGAGACCCAGTACTTC. It is translated as CASSPPSGGKETQYF.

Only a few counts were recorded for this clonotype. The gene calls are TRBV20-1 and TRBJ1-5, with D tentatively TRBD1 (6 bases). Trimming removed 3 bases at V and 1 base at J, with 13 bases between. The CDR3 loop spans 15 amino acids. Germline V lookup: CDR1 DFQATT, CDR2 SNEGSKA (reference sequence). The CDR3 DNA is TGCAGTGCTAGTTCGGGGGGGGCGAGCAATCAGCCCCAGCATTTT. Its translation is CSASSGGASNQPQHF.

This clonotype was seen ten or more times. The rearrangement joins TRBV29-1 to TRBJ1-3; D is undetermined. The CDR3 runs to 13 residues. Germline CDR1 is SQVTM and CDR2 is ANQGSEA. V was cut by 6 bases and J by 0 bases, with 9 bases left in between. CDR3: CSVQHSSGNTIYF. The CDR3 region has the DNA TGCAGCGTACAGCATAGCTCTGGAAACACCATATATTTT. Filled out from reference TRBV29-1 and TRBJ1-3, the complete variable domain reads SAVISQKPSRDICQRGTSLTIQCQVDSQVTMMFWYRQQPGQSLTLIATANQGSEATYESGFVIDKFPISRPNLTFSTLTVSNMSPEDSSIYLCSVQHSSGNTIYFGEGSWLTVV.

This chain connects TRBV7-2 to TRBJ2-7; 7 bases fit TRBD2. The J segment lost 4 bases and the V segment lost 8 bases, leaving 8 bases of the junction unmatched. The germline V gene encodes CDR1 SGHTA and CDR2 FQGNSA. This CDR3 contains 13 residues. The DNA for the CDR3 is TGTGCCAGCTCTCGCGGGAGACCTTACGAGCAGTACTTC. Protein sequence: CASSRGRPYEQYF.

CDR3 DNA: TGCAGCGTGACTAACCTAGGAGGGTACGAGCAGTACTTC. Translation gives CSVTNLGGYEQYF. The V call is TRBV29-1, the J call TRBJ2-7, with D possibly matching TRBD2 (6 bases). Germline V gives CDR1 SQVTM, CDR2 ANQGSEA. Deletions cut 6 bases from V and 4 bases from J, with 16 bases between. This CDR3 is built from 13 residues.

This clonotype was counted a few times. The chain employs TRBV7-9 and TRBJ2-1; no reliable D call. Germline loops: CDR1 SEHNR, CDR2 FQNEAQ (reference sequence). There are 13 residues in the CDR3. V was shortened by 3 bases and J by 9 bases, with 12 bases between the two germline ends. The CDR3 DNA sequence: TGTGCCAGCAGCTTGCAATGGCCCGGTGAGCAGTTCTTC. As protein: CASSLQWPGEQFF.

This clonotype was detected ten times or more. This sequence joins TRBV4-3 and TRBJ2-7; TRBD1 might be the D (6 bases). CDR1 is LGHNA, CDR2 YSLEER, per germline. Trimming removed 0 bases at V and 6 bases at J, with 9 bases between. CDR3 length: 13 residues. This CDR3 is CASSQEPGAEQYF. The CDR3 DNA sequence: TGCGCCAGCAGCCAAGAGCCAGGGGCCGAGCAGTACTTC.

This clonotype was recorded a few times. V usage is TRBV2 and J usage is TRBJ2-5; tentative D call: TRBD2 (6 bases). Germline CDR1 SNHLY, CDR2 FYNNEI. The CDR3 loop spans 16 amino acids. With 5 bases removed from V and 1 base from J, the gap between germline ends came to 17 bases. CDR3 sequence (DNA): TGTGCCAGCAGTTTGGCGGGGCTACTCCCCCAAGAGACCCAGTACTTC. This gives the protein CASSLAGLLPQETQYF.

Many counts were recorded for this clonotype. V usage is TRBV20-1 and J usage is TRBJ1-2, with D tentatively TRBD1 (6 bases). This CDR3 is built from 12 residues. V was shortened by 3 bases and J by 7 bases, with 12 bases between the two germline ends. CDR1 and CDR2 from the germline V gene are DFQATT and SNEGSKA (reference sequence). The DNA of the CDR3 is TGCAGTGCTAGGACAGGCCCCACTGGCTACACCTTC. Translating gives CSARTGPTGYTF.

This clonotype was counted only a few times. V usage is TRBV7-9 and J usage is TRBJ1-4; TRBD1 matches at 9 bases. Germline-derived CDR1 and CDR2 are SEHNR and FQNEAQ (reference sequence). The junction had 4 bases not matched to a gene; V was cut back by 5 bases and J by 6 bases. The length of the CDR3 is 14 residues. In DNA, the CDR3 is TGTGCCAGCAGCGGCTGGACAGGGGATGAAAAACTGTTTTTT. This sequence encodes CASSGWTGDEKLFF.

This clonotype has a handful of counts. J is TRBJ1-1 and V is TRBV14; tentatively, D is TRBD1 (5 bases). Germline V CDR1 and CDR2: SGHDN, FVKESK. The CDR3 has 15 amino acids. V was cut by 0 bases and J by 1 base, with 9 bases left in between. CDR3 residues: CASSQEGLPNTEAFF. The CDR3 coding sequence is TGTGCCAGCAGCCAAGAGGGACTTCCGAACACTGAAGCTTTCTTT.

V usage is TRBV11-2 and J usage is TRBJ2-4; 7 bases line up with TRBD1. Trimming removed 5 bases from V and 0 bases from J; junction bases left unmatched: 10. CDR1 SGHAT and CDR2 FQNNGV come from the germline V gene. This CDR3 spans 17 amino acids. CDR3 protein: CASSIGDRGLAKNIQYF. CDR3 nucleotide sequence: TGTGCCAGCAGCATAGGGGACAGAGGACTAGCCAAAAACATTCAGTACTTC. Combining the CDR3 with reference TRBV11-2 and TRBJ2-4 gives the whole variable domain EAGVAQSPRYKIIEKRQSVAFWCNPISGHATLYWYQQILGQGPKLLIQFQNNGVVDDSQLPKDRFSAERLKGVDSTLKIQPAKLEDSAVYLCASSIGDRGLAKNIQYFGAGTRLSVL.

This clonotype has ten or more counts. The CDR3 DNA reads as TGTGCCAGCACACTAGCGGGGGGGTACAATGAGCAGTTCTTC. As protein: CASTLAGGYNEQFF. The chain employs TRBV12-3 or TRBV12-4 and TRBJ2-1, with 13 nucleotides matching TRBD2. This CDR3 has 14 residues. V shed 7 bases and J 4 bases; nucleotides not matched to a gene: 1.

This clonotype was recorded many times. This sequence joins TRBV2 and TRBJ2-1; a weak D match, TRBD1 (6 bases). Trimming took 7 bases from V and 3 from J, leaving 10 bases between them. The CDR3 is 13 amino acids. CDR1 and CDR2 (germline): SNHLY, FYNNEI. The CDR3 DNA reads TGTGCCAGCAATCCGGACAGCTACAATGAGCAGTTCTTC. Translating gives CASNPDSYNEQFF.

The chain employs TRBV5-1 and TRBJ1-2; no reliable D call. With 1 base removed from V and 2 bases from J, the gap between germline ends came to 12 bases. Germline V lookup: CDR1 SGHRS, CDR2 YFSETQ. The CDR3 length is 15 residues. As DNA, the CDR3 is TGCGCCAGCAGCTTGTTGCGAGCGGGGAACTATGGCTACACCTTC. As protein: CASSLLRAGNYGYTF. Filled out from reference TRBV5-1 and TRBJ1-2, the complete variable domain reads KAGVTQTPRYLIKTRGQQVTLSCSPISGHRSVSWYQQTPGQGLQFLFEYFSETQRNKGNFPGRFSGRQFSNSRSEMNVSTLELGDSALYLCASSLLRAGNYGYTFGSGTRLTVV.